This passage covers 22 T cell receptor beta chains from one sample sequenced in a study of T cell responses to AZD1222 COVID-19 vaccine (dated by TCRdb to the early 2020s). Library method: the immunoSEQ multiplex PCR assay. As stored in TCRdb, this immuneACCESS dataset retains in-frame rearrangements with V and J assigned. A fraction of the clones does not appear; measured against another copy, unresolved V genes explain less than half of the discrepancy, and the remainder lacks a known reason. The sample yields over 70,000 clones; about 86% were counted once. The top ten constitute approximately 10% of the sample. The sample's time point label, decoded: baseline before first vaccination. The sample's treatment or condition label, decoded: meningococcal conjugate vaccine given as trial control. The sample was peripheral blood, taken on day 0 of MenACWY control vaccination. The source is an adult in good health.

This clone has only a few counts. This sequence joins TRBV2 and TRBJ1-5, with TRBD1 identical over 8 bases. CDR3 length equals 13 residues. The V gene end was trimmed by 6 bases and the J gene end by 10 bases; junction bases not matched to a gene: 8. Germline CDR1 SNHLY, CDR2 FYNNEI. The CDR3 sequence is CASRQRTGKPQHF. DNA of the CDR3: TGTGCCAGCAGACAGCGGACAGGGAAACCCCAGCATTTT.

The sample holds a few counts of this clone. The chain uses TRBV7-2 and TRBJ1-5; no firm D call. CDR1 is SGHTA and CDR2 is FQGNSA in the germline V gene. This CDR3 comprises 15 residues. With 2 bases removed from V and 5 bases from J, the gap between germline ends came to 13 bases. The CDR3 DNA sequence: TGTGCCAGCAGCTTAAGGTCAGGAGGAGATCAGCCCCAGCATTTT. Its protein product is CASSLRSGGDQPQHF.

The chain joins TRBV6-2 or TRBV6-3 to TRBJ2-7, with D unclear. Germline CDR1 reads MNHEY; CDR2 reads SVGEGT. V was clipped by 2 bases and J by 6 bases, with 5 bases between them. This CDR3 has 11 amino acids. CDR3 sequence reads: CASSYMGEQYF. The CDR3 DNA reads TGTGCCAGCAGTTACATGGGCGAGCAGTACTTC.

The rearrangement joins TRBV6-2 or TRBV6-3 to TRBJ1-1, with D unclear. Germline V CDR1 and CDR2: MNHEY, SVGEGT. The CDR3 totals 15 residues. Trimming cost V 3 bases and J 5 bases, with 16 bases left between them. Written as DNA, the CDR3 is TGTGCCAGCAGTTATACGGATCCCGGTGGGACTGAAGCTTTCTTT. Translating gives CASSYTDPGGTEAFF.

This clone qualifies as large (0.1 to 1%). The chain carries TRBV25-1 and TRBJ2-3; maybe TRBD2 (6 bases). This CDR3 spans 11 amino acids. V shed 11 bases and J shed 5 bases, with 11 bases lying between them. CDR1 is MGHDK and CDR2 is SYGVNS in the germline V gene. The CDR3 DNA is TGTGCCGGTGGGCGGGGAGATACGCAGTATTTT. It specifies CAGGRGDTQYF.

This chain links TRBV7-9 with TRBJ1-6, with D perhaps matching TRBD1 (5 bases). The germline V gene has CDR1 SEHNR and CDR2 FQNEAQ (reference sequence). The V end was cut by 4 bases, the J end by 10 bases, with 11 bases between. This CDR3 spans 13 amino acids. The CDR3 loop is CASSSAGRSPLHF. The CDR3 DNA reads as TGTGCCAGCAGCTCGGCAGGGAGGTCACCCCTCCACTTT.

CDR3 nucleotides: TGTGCCAGTAGTATTGGGGGACAGGGGAATCAGCCCCAGCATTTT. Protein product: CASSIGGQGNQPQHF. The chain combines TRBV19 with TRBJ1-5, with TRBD1 matching over 10 bases. Germline CDR1 reads LNHDA; CDR2 reads SQIVND (reference sequence). The CDR3 length is 15 residues. J lost 4 bases, V lost 3 bases, and 3 bases had no gene match.

The chain joins TRBV6-1 to TRBJ1-1; the match to TRBD1 covers 8 bases. J lost 5 bases, V lost 4 bases, and 12 bases had no gene match. Per the germline V gene, CDR1 is MNHNS and CDR2 is SASEGT. The CDR3 has 16 residues. The CDR3 DNA follows: TGTGCCAGCAGTGGCCCGACAGGGGACGGGAGTACTGAAGCTTTCTTT. As protein: CASSGPTGDGSTEAFF.

This chain uses TRBV4-1 with TRBJ2-3; 11 positions match TRBD2. Germline V lookup: CDR1 MGHRA, CDR2 YSYEKL. This CDR3 spans 17 amino acids. Trimming at V came to 2 bases and at J to 2 bases, leaving 6 bases not matched to a gene. CDR3 region: CASSQFSGGANTDTQYF. CDR3 bases: TGCGCCAGCAGCCAATTTAGCGGGGGGGCGAACACAGATACGCAGTATTTT.

The genes are TRBV5-1 and TRBJ2-1; 9 nucleotides align to TRBD1. Germline lookup yields CDR1 SGHRS and CDR2 YFSETQ. V was pared by 3 bases and J by 7 bases, with 11 bases of the junction left unmatched. This CDR3 has 16 residues. CDR3 sequence: CASSSTGTGSKNEQFF. The CDR3 DNA sequence: TGCGCCAGCAGCTCTACCGGGACAGGGTCAAAAAATGAGCAGTTCTTC.

The chain is built from TRBV6-1 and TRBJ1-5, with 11 bases matching TRBD1. Germline V lookup: CDR1 MNHNS, CDR2 SASEGT. The CDR3 consists of 15 residues. V lost 3 bases, J lost 6 bases, and 4 bases stayed unmatched. The CDR3 protein is CASSEGQGVTQPQHF. CDR3 coding DNA: TGTGCCAGCAGTGAGGGACAGGGGGTCACTCAGCCCCAGCATTTT.

This rearrangement joins TRBV5-1 to TRBJ1-3; no clear D. CDR1 is SGHRS and CDR2 is YFSETQ in the germline V gene. The V and J ends lost 0 bases and 0 bases respectively, with 10 bases between them. CDR3 size: 16 residues. CDR3 residues: CASSLETSDSGNTIYF. The CDR3 nucleotides are TGCGCCAGCAGCTTGGAGACATCCGACTCTGGAAACACCATATATTTT.

This chain links TRBV25-1 with TRBJ1-6; TRBD1 agrees at 9 bases. Germline values: CDR1 MGHDK, CDR2 SYGVNS. The CDR3 consists of 14 residues. V was pared by 6 bases and J by 4 bases, with 1 base of the junction left unmatched. The CDR3 nucleotides are TGTGCCAGCAGAGGGACAGGGTATAATTCACCCCTCCACTTT. Its translation: CASRGTGYNSPLHF. The variable domain in full, completed from reference TRBV25-1 and TRBJ1-6, reads EADIYQTPRYLVIGTGKKITLECSQTMGHDKMYWYQQDPGMELHLIHYSYGVNSTEKGDLSSESTVSRIRTEHFPLTLESARPSHTSQYLCASRGTGYNSPLHFGNGTRLTVT.

In this sample, this clone turned up a few times. V usage is TRBV6-5 and J usage is TRBJ2-1; D is perhaps TRBD1 (6 bases). The CDR3 spans 13 residues. Germline V lookup: CDR1 MNHEY, CDR2 SVGAGI. Trimming took off 7 bases at V and 8 bases at J, with 15 bases between the two ends. The DNA for the CDR3 is TGTGCCAGCAAACCTCCCGGGACACATGAGCAGTTCTTC. Translation: CASKPPGTHEQFF.

The chain carries TRBV7-9 and TRBJ1-5; 7 bases match TRBD1. CDR1 is SEHNR and CDR2 is FQNEAQ in the germline V gene (reference sequence). Germline trimming cut 4 bases from V and 5 bases from J; bases unmatched to any gene: 5. The CDR3 contains 14 residues. The CDR3 DNA follows: TGTGCCAGCAGCTGGGGGGACAGTGATCAGCCCCAGCATTTT. Its protein product is CASSWGDSDQPQHF.

This CDR3 reads CASSRTGFSGANVLTF. The CDR3 nucleotides are TGCGCCAGCAGCCGAACAGGGTTTAGTGGGGCCAACGTCCTGACTTTC. V usage is TRBV4-1 and J usage is TRBJ2-6; a weak D match, TRBD1 (6 bases). In germline, CDR1 is MGHRA, CDR2 YSYEKL. This CDR3 contains 16 residues. V lost 4 bases to trimming and J lost 3 bases, with 13 bases between them.

This rearrangement joins TRBV18 to TRBJ1-1; D is undetermined. The germline V and J ends were trimmed by 3 bases and 4 bases, with 15 bases remaining between them. Germline CDR1 KGHSH, CDR2 LQKENI. This CDR3 has 15 amino acids. In DNA, the CDR3 is TGTGCCAGCTCACCTACACGGGAGGTGGGCACTGAAGCTTTCTTT. The encoded protein is CASSPTREVGTEAFF.

The chain uses TRBV25-1 and TRBJ1-2; 11 positions match TRBD1. V trimming: 6 bases; J trimming: 6 bases; junction bases outside the gene matches: 9. Germline V CDR1 and CDR2: MGHDK, SYGVNS. The CDR3 is 15 amino acids. The CDR3 DNA is TGTGCCAGCAGCCGTACCGGGACAGGGGGGAATGGCTACACCTTC. Encoded protein: CASSRTGTGGNGYTF.

The V gene is TRBV18, the J gene TRBJ2-7; 11 bases map to TRBD1. CDR1 is KGHSH, CDR2 LQKENI, per germline. The CDR3 spans 15 residues. J lost 6 bases, V lost 3 bases, and 7 bases had no gene match. This CDR3 reads CASSPWTGGPSEQYF. CDR3 sequence (DNA): TGTGCCAGCTCACCCTGGACAGGGGGCCCGAGCGAGCAGTACTTC.

J is TRBJ2-3 and V is TRBV3-1 (or the pseudogene TRBV3-2); D remains unclear. The ends were cut back, 0 bases at V and 4 bases at J, with 8 bases in the middle. Germline V gives CDR1 LGHDT, CDR2 YNNKEL (reference sequence). CDR3 size: 14 residues. The DNA of the CDR3 is TGTGCCAGCAGCCAAGAAGGACGGTCAGATACGCAGTATTTT. Translated: CASSQEGRSDTQYF.

The rearrangement uses TRBV30 and TRBJ2-4, with a weak D call TRBD2 (7 bases). The germline gives CDR1 GTSNPN, CDR2 SVGIG (reference sequence). The V end was cut by 0 bases, the J end by 2 bases, with 11 bases between. This CDR3 has 15 amino acids. The chain's CDR3 is CAWSVRGATKNIQYF. In nucleotides, the CDR3 is TGTGCCTGGAGTGTACGGGGGGCAACCAAAAACATTCAGTACTTC.

This chain uses TRBV6-1 with TRBJ1-6; D perhaps matches TRBD1 (5 bases). Germline V gene lookup returns CDR1 MNHNS and CDR2 SASEGT. Deletions cut 1 base from V and 5 bases from J, with 18 bases between. The CDR3 is made up of 18 amino acids. The CDR3 DNA sequence: TGTGCCAGCAGTGAAGAGAGACAAACGGCAGGGAATAATTCACCCCTCCACTTT. Translating gives CASSEERQTAGNNSPLHF.